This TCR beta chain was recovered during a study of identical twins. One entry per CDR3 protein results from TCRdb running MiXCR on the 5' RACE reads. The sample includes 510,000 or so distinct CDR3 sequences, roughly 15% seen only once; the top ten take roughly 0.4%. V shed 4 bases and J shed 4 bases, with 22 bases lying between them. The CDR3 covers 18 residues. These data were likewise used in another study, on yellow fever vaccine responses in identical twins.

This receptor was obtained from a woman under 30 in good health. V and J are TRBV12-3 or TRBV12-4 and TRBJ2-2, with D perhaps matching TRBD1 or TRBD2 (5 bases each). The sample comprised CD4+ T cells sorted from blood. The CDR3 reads CASSSTGIHSGGTGELFF. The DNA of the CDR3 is TGTGCCAGCAGTTCAACCGGGATCCACAGTGGGGGCACCGGGGAGCTGTTTTTT.